These 25 T cell receptor beta chains were all obtained from the same sample, sequenced in a study of T-cell memory formation after mild COVID-19. MiXCR was run by TCRdb on the 5' RACE reads, yielding one entry per CDR3 protein. Among nearly 110,000 distinct CDR3 sequences listed, around 12% were seen once. Sequencing was done on a sample of PBMCs or a T cell subset sorted from them (not recorded which). The receptors were gathered from an adult woman who had mild COVID-19 (a few samples of this study predate the infection). Cell type and time point are not known.

CDR3 region: CASSLGIGQGLVEQFF. DNA of the CDR3: TGTGCCAGCAGCTTAGGGATCGGACAGGGGCTGGTTGAGCAGTTCTTC. V usage is TRBV7-9 and J usage is TRBJ2-1; 9 nucleotides align to TRBD1. This CDR3 has 16 amino acids. After removal of 1 base from V and 9 bases from J, the junction contained 10 bases not matched to a gene. CDR1 and CDR2 from the germline V gene are SEHNR and FQNEAQ (reference sequence). Looking up the rest from reference TRBV7-9 and TRBJ2-1 gives the full variable domain: DTGVSQNPRHKITKRGQNVTFRCDPISEHNRLYWYRQTLGQGPEFLTYFQNEAQLEKSRLLSDRFSAERPKGSFSTLEIQRTEQGDSAMYLCASSLGIGQGLVEQFFGPGTRLTVL.

About this clonotype: The junction and the germline gene differ at one end; a read error may be behind it. V is TRBV24-1 and J is TRBJ2-7; D may be TRBD2 (6 bases). The CDR3 runs to 13 residues. The germline V gene has CDR1 KGHDR and CDR2 SFDVKD. The chain's CDR3 is CDTSDLEGYEQYF. CDR3 nucleotide sequence: TGTGACACCAGTGATTTGGAGGGCTACGAGCAGTACTTC.

In its sample, this clonotype was seen a few times. The chain uses TRBV9 and TRBJ2-7; D might be TRBD2 (6 bases). The V end was cut by 4 bases, the J end by 0 bases, with 14 bases between. Germline V gives CDR1 SGDLS, CDR2 YYNGEE. The CDR3 has 15 amino acids. The CDR3 DNA reads as TGTGCCAGCAGCACGGGGGACGGAAGCTCCTACGAGCAGTACTTC. This codes for CASSTGDGSSYEQYF.

In this sample, this clonotype turned up a few times. V is TRBV19 and J is TRBJ1-1; D not resolved. The germline V gene has CDR1 LNHDA and CDR2 SQIVND (reference sequence). The CDR3 totals 14 residues. V shed 5 bases and J shed 6 bases, with 16 bases lying between them. DNA for the CDR3: TGTGCCAGTAGTCCCCCCCACAGCGGTCCTGAAGCTTTCTTT. Protein: CASSPPHSGPEAFF.

By sample share, this clonotype is medium-sized. This sequence joins TRBV27 and TRBJ2-7; D is unclear. CDR3 size: 15 residues. V lost 0 bases to trimming and J lost 3 bases, with 12 bases between them. The germline CDR1 and CDR2 sequences are MNHEY and SMNVEV (reference sequence). DNA of the CDR3: TGTGCCAGCAGTTTATCTGTACCGGCCTTCTACGAGCAGTACTTC. Its translation is CASSLSVPAFYEQYF.

This chain joins TRBV20-1 and TRBJ1-1, with D unresolved. Germline values: CDR1 DFQATT, CDR2 SNEGSKA (reference sequence). Trimming pared 3 bases from V and 6 bases from J, leaving 11 bases between. The CDR3 is 12 residues long. DNA for the CDR3: TGCAGTGCTAGTCCGGAGGGCCCTGAAGCTTTCTTT. Its translation is CSASPEGPEAFF.

V and J are TRBV6-6 and TRBJ2-7, with 10 bases identical to TRBD1. The V gene end was trimmed by 9 bases and the J gene end by 4 bases; junction bases not matched to a gene: 3. Germline V gene data show CDR1 as MNHNY and CDR2 as SVGAGI (reference sequence). This CDR3 has 12 amino acids. Written as DNA, the CDR3 is TGTGCCAGTTGGGACAGGGGTTACGAGCAGTACTTC. Encoded protein: CASWDRGYEQYF.

This chain uses TRBV12-3 or TRBV12-4 with TRBJ2-3; 8 bases match TRBD1. With 5 bases clipped from V and 2 bases from J, the junction kept 3 bases outside the gene matches. CDR3 length equals 14 residues. CDR3 sequence reads: CASSGQGDTDTQYF. The CDR3 DNA reads TGTGCCAGCAGTGGACAGGGTGACACAGATACGCAGTATTTT.

This clonotype was recorded a few times. This CDR3 is CASSLWTAIQETQYF. DNA for the CDR3: TGTGCCAGCAGTCTCTGGACAGCTATCCAAGAGACCCAGTACTTC. The chain has TRBV5-4 and TRBJ2-5; a weak D match, TRBD1 (6 bases). This CDR3 spans 15 amino acids. V was cut by 5 bases and J by 1 base, with 15 bases left in between. Germline V CDR1 and CDR2: SGHNT, YYREEE (reference sequence).

This clonotype was seen a few times. The rearrangement joins TRBV20-1 to TRBJ2-7; D possibly matches TRBD1 or TRBD2 (5 bases each). Germline-derived CDR1 and CDR2 are DFQATT and SNEGSKA (reference sequence). The CDR3 contains 14 residues. V gave up 3 bases and J gave up 3 bases, with 15 bases separating them. CDR3 DNA: TGCAGTGCTAGGTCCCGGGACCCCAACTACGAGCAGTACTTC. Amino acid sequence: CSARSRDPNYEQYF.

This clonotype has at least ten counts. This rearrangement joins TRBV5-6 to TRBJ2-5; tentative D call: TRBD2 (5 bases). CDR1 SGHDT and CDR2 YYEEEE come from the germline V gene. With 0 bases removed from V and 4 bases from J, the gap between germline ends came to 10 bases. The CDR3 consists of 14 residues. The CDR3 loop is CASSLVRVGETQYF. CDR3 DNA: TGTGCCAGCAGCTTGGTGCGGGTAGGAGAGACCCAGTACTTC.

The rearrangement uses TRBV20-1 and TRBJ1-5; 7 positions agree with TRBD1. V lost 0 bases, J lost 6 bases, and 8 bases stayed unmatched. The CDR3 runs 15 residues. Germline V lookup: CDR1 DFQATT, CDR2 SNEGSKA (reference sequence). The CDR3 spells CSARDPRGDSQPQHF. The DNA for the CDR3 is TGCAGTGCTAGAGACCCCCGGGGGGACAGTCAGCCCCAGCATTTT.

The table lists this clonotype with a count of one. Just one base apart from a much larger clone, this may be a read error. The chain joins TRBV6-2 or TRBV6-3 to TRBJ2-1; D unclear. The V gene's germline CDR1 is MNHEY and CDR2 SVGEGT. CDR3 size: 14 residues. For the CDR3, the DNA is TGTGCCAGCAGTTACGCAGGCTCCCACAATGAGCAGTTCTTC. Its translation is CASSYAGSHNEQFF.

V gene TRBV11-2 combines with J gene TRBJ2-1; D is unresolved. The CDR3 runs 13 residues. V was clipped by 0 bases and J by 5 bases, with 5 bases between them. CDR1 is SGHAT and CDR2 is FQNNGV in the germline V gene. The CDR3 loop is CASSLDGHNEQFF. The CDR3 region has the DNA TGTGCCAGCAGCTTAGACGGGCACAATGAGCAGTTCTTC.

This clonotype came up a few times. The chain recombines TRBV7-9 with TRBJ1-6; 9 bases match TRBD1. J gave up 10 bases and V 5 bases, and 6 bases lay outside the gene matches. In germline, CDR1 is SEHNR, CDR2 FQNEAQ (reference sequence). There are 14 residues in the CDR3. The CDR3 here is CASSTDRGPSPLHF. The DNA of the CDR3 is TGTGCCAGCAGCACGGACAGGGGCCCATCACCCCTCCACTTT.

J is TRBJ2-2 and V is TRBV4-1, with D perhaps TRBD1 (6 bases). The CDR3 loop spans 16 amino acids. V lost 0 bases, J lost 4 bases, and 12 bases lay in between. Germline V gives CDR1 MGHRA, CDR2 YSYEKL. Here the CDR3 reads CASSQERDKGTGELFF. The CDR3 coding sequence is TGCGCCAGCAGCCAAGAACGGGACAAGGGCACCGGGGAGCTGTTTTTT.

The genes are TRBV7-9 and TRBJ1-3; D is unresolved. There are 14 residues in the CDR3. V was pared by 2 bases and J by 0 bases, with 5 bases between. Germline-derived CDR1 and CDR2 are SEHNR and FQNEAQ (reference sequence). This chain's CDR3 is CASSLLFSGNTIYF. CDR3 bases: TGTGCCAGCAGCTTACTCTTCTCTGGAAACACCATATATTTT.

V is TRBV7-9 and J is TRBJ2-5; 8 nucleotides agree with TRBD2. The J segment lost 5 bases and the V segment lost 2 bases, leaving 7 bases of the junction unmatched. Germline-derived CDR1 and CDR2 are SEHNR and FQNEAQ (reference sequence). CDR3 length: 15 amino acids. CDR3 sequence (DNA): TGTGCCAGCAGCTTAAGCGGGAGTCCTGCGGAGACCCAGTACTTC. Its translation is CASSLSGSPAETQYF.

This chain links TRBV29-1 with TRBJ1-1, with TRBD1 identical over 7 bases. Trimming removed 3 bases from V and 4 bases from J; junction bases left unmatched: 5. The V gene's germline CDR1 is SQVTM and CDR2 ANQGSEA. The CDR3 extends over 13 amino acids. The CDR3 DNA reads TGCAGCGTTGATTGGGCAGGGGGCACTGAAGCTTTCTTT. Translation: CSVDWAGGTEAFF.

Concerning this clonotype itself: The germline gene is not matched at one end of the junction; a read error may be the cause. This chain joins TRBV7-9 and TRBJ2-3; D perhaps matches TRBD2 (5 bases). Germline CDR1 SEHNR, CDR2 FQNEAQ (reference sequence). There are 14 residues in the CDR3. The CDR3 reads CSSSPPDYSVTQYF. CDR3 coding DNA: TGTTCCAGCAGCCCCCCAGACTACTCGGTGACGCAGTATTTT.

This chain connects TRBV5-5 to TRBJ2-1, with D perhaps matching TRBD1 (6 bases). This CDR3 region has 15 residues. V was clipped by 2 bases and J by 2 bases, with 11 bases between them. Germline CDR1 is SGHKS and CDR2 is YYEKEE (reference sequence). CDR3 protein: CASSFRQGPYNEQFF. CDR3 coding DNA: TGTGCCAGCAGCTTCCGGCAGGGGCCCTACAATGAGCAGTTCTTC.

This clonotype came up many times. The chain employs TRBV6-5 and TRBJ2-1, with TRBD1 as a possible D gene (6 bases). CDR3 length equals 12 residues. Germline V lookup: CDR1 MNHEY, CDR2 SVGAGI. V shed 8 bases and J shed 9 bases, with 14 bases lying between them. The CDR3: CASGPGETEQFF. CDR3 in DNA: TGTGCCAGCGGGCCAGGGGAAACTGAGCAGTTCTTC.

This clonotype occurred a few times. The chain carries TRBV11-2 and TRBJ2-5, with D possibly matching TRBD2 (5 bases). V lost 1 base to trimming and J lost 2 bases, with 11 bases between them. This CDR3 has 15 amino acids. The germline V gene encodes CDR1 SGHAT and CDR2 FQNNGV. CDR3 loop: CASSLGAAAQETQYF. Written as DNA, the CDR3 is TGTGCCAGCAGCTTAGGTGCAGCGGCTCAAGAGACCCAGTACTTC.

This clonotype was counted many times. The CDR3 loop is CASSLLSSGDLSYEQYF. CDR3 DNA: TGTGCCAGCAGCTTACTGTCTAGCGGGGACCTTTCCTACGAGCAGTACTTC. This rearrangement joins TRBV7-9 to TRBJ2-7; 9 nucleotides align to TRBD2. Germline values: CDR1 SEHNR, CDR2 FQNEAQ (reference sequence). The CDR3 is 17 amino acids. V lost 2 bases to trimming and J lost 1 base; unmatched junction nucleotides: 9.

The chain uses TRBV2 and TRBJ1-5; a possible D gene is TRBD1 (6 bases). This CDR3 has 17 amino acids. V was pared by 6 bases and J by 3 bases, with 21 bases between. CDR1 is SNHLY, CDR2 FYNNEI, per germline. CDR3 amino acids: CASREIYREKNNQPQHF. CDR3 in DNA: TGTGCCAGCAGGGAAATCTACAGGGAAAAGAACAATCAGCCCCAGCATTTT.